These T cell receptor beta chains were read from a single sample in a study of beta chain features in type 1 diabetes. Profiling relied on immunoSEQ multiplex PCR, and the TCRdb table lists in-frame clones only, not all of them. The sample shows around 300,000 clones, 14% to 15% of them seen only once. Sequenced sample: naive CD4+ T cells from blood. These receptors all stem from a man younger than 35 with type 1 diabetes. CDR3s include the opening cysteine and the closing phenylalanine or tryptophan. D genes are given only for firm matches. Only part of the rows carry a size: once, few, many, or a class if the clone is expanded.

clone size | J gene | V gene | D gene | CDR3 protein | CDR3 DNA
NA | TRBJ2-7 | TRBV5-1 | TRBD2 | CASSKGGTSRGEQYF | TGCGCCAGCAGCAAAGGGGGGACTAGCAGAGGCGAGCAGTACTTC
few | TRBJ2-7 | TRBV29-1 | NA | CSVAVRLRYEQYF | TGCAGCGTTGCAGTGAGGCTGCGGTACGAGCAGTACTTC
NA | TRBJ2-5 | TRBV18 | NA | CASSPFSDYQETQYF | TGTGCCAGCTCACCATTTTCAGATTACCAAGAGACCCAGTACTTC
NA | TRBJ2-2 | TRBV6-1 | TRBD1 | CASSSGTGKAGELFF | TGTGCCAGCAGTTCCGGGACAGGGAAGGCCGGGGAGCTGTTTTTT
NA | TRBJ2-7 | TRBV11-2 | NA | CASSLNQGVSYEQYF | TGTGCCAGCAGCTTGAACCAGGGTGTCTCCTACGAGCAGTACTTC
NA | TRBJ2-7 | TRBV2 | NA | CASIREKSSYEQYF | TGTGCCAGCATAAGGGAGAAGAGCTCCTACGAGCAGTACTTC
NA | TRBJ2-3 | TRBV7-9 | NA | CASSSSRTDTQYF | TGTGCCAGCAGCTCAAGCCGCACAGATACGCAGTATTTT
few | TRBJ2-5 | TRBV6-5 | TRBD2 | CASSRGLAGLETQYF | TGTGCCAGCAGTCGAGGACTAGCGGGATTGGAGACCCAGTACTTC
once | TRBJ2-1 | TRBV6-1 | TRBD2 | CASSLAGGQTEQFF | TGTGCCAGCAGCTTAGCGGGAGGGCAGACTGAGCAGTTCTTC
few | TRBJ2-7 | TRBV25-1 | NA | CASSDHRYEQYF | TGTGCCAGCAGTGACCACAGGTACGAGCAGTACTTC
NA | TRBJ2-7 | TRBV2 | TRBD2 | CASGKGLAGSYSYEQYF | TGTGCCAGCGGGAAGGGACTAGCGGGATCGTACTCCTACGAGCAGTACTTC
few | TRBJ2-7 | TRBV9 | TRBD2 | CASSVRLAGGFNEQYF | TGTGCCAGCAGCGTACGACTAGCGGGAGGATTCAACGAGCAGTACTTC
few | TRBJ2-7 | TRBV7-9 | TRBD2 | CASSLAGGGPYEQYF | TGTGCCAGCAGCCTAGCCGGGGGGGGACCCTACGAGCAGTACTTC
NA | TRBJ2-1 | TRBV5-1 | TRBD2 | CASSLGGTSGRPTGQFF | TGCGCCAGCAGCTTGGGAGGGACTAGCGGGAGGCCCACAGGGCAGTTCTTC
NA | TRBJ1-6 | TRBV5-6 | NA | CASSFRQRFNSPLHF | TGTGCCAGCAGCTTTCGGCAGCGTTTTAATTCACCCCTCCACTTT
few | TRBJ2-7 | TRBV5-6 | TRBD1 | CASSSGTGNNFGQYF | TGTGCCAGCAGTTCTGGGACAGGGAATAACTTCGGGCAGTACTTC
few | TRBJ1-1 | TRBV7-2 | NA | CASSLGDTVEAFF | TGTGCCAGCAGCTTGGGAGACACCGTTGAAGCTTTCTTT
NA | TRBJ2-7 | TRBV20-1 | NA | CSDPVPYEQYF | TGCTCCGATCCGGTCCCCTACGAGCAGTACTTC
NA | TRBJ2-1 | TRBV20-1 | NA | CSAKANEQFF | TGCAGTGCTAAAGCAAATGAGCAGTTCTTC
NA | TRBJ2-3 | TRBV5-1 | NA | CASSLAPRRSTDTQYF | TGCGCCAGCAGCTTGGCACCGCGGAGAAGCACAGATACGCAGTATTTT
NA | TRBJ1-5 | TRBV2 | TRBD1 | CASSEVDRDNQPQHF | TGTGCCAGCAGTGAAGTTGACAGGGATAATCAGCCCCAGCATTTT
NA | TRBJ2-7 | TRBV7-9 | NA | CASSFQAVSYEQYF | TGTGCCAGCAGCTTTCAGGCAGTCTCCTACGAGCAGTACTTC
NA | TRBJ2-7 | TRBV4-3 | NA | CASSQVLTGPYEQYF | TGCGCCAGCAGCCAAGTTTTAACAGGGCCCTACGAGCAGTACTTC
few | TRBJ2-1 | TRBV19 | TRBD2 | CASSVRLAGASSYNEQFF | TGTGCCAGTAGTGTCCGACTAGCGGGAGCTAGCTCCTACAATGAGCAGTTCTTC
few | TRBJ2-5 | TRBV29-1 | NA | CSAGHRETQYF | TGCAGCGCAGGACACCGAGAGACCCAGTACTTC
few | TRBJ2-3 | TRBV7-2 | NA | CASSYSGDTQYF | TGTGCCAGCAGCTACTCCGGGGATACGCAGTATTTT
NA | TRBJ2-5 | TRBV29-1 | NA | CSVGLREGETQYF | TGCAGCGTTGGTCTCAGGGAAGGCGAGACCCAGTACTTC
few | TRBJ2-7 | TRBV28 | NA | CASSLMTRPREQYF | TGTGCCAGCAGTTTGATGACGCGACCTAGAGAGCAGTACTTC
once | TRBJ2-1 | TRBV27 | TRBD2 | CASSLSRMVAGDNEQFF | TGTGCCAGCAGTTTGAGTAGGATGGTAGCGGGAGACAATGAGCAGTTCTTC
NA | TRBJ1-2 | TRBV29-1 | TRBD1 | CSVGQGNYGYTF | TGCAGCGTGGGACAGGGTAACTATGGCTACACCTTC
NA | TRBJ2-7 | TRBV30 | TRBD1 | CACKTGGYEQYF | TGTGCCTGTAAGACAGGGGGCTACGAGCAGTACTTC
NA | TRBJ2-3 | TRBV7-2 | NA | CASSLDYTDTQYF | TGTGCCAGCAGCTTAGATTATACAGATACGCAGTATTTT
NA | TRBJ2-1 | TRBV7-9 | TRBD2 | CASRKQLAGDSDEQFF | TGTGCCAGCAGGAAGCAACTAGCGGGAGATTCCGATGAGCAGTTCTTC
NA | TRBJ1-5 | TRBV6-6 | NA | CATAIENQPQHF | TGTGCCACCGCCATTGAGAATCAGCCCCAGCATTTT
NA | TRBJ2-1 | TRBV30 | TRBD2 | CAWTAGGLNEQFF | TGTGCCTGGACGGCGGGGGGATTAAATGAGCAGTTCTTC
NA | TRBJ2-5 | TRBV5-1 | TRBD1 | CASSAGRTGLKTQYF | TGCGCCAGCAGCGCGGGGAGGACAGGGTTAAAGACCCAGTACTTC
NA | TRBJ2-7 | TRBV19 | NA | CASSRGPSYEQYF | TGTGCCAGTAGTAGAGGGCCCTCCTACGAGCAGTACTTC
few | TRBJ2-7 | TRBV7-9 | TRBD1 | CASSPRDRQYF | TGTGCCAGCAGCCCCAGGGACAGGCAGTACTTC